This T cell receptor beta chain was identified during a study of shared clonotypes between healthy human individuals. As for the study in general: A donor's plate count was three for CD4 naive and three for CD4 memory; CD8 naive had two and CD8 memory one.

This clone has just one count. Libraries were prepared by immunoSEQ multiplex PCR; TCRdb keeps only in-frame clonotypes and omits some of them. The table shows around 2,000,000 clones, with roughly 95% occurring only once. Germline loops: CDR1 MNHNY, CDR2 SVGAGI (reference sequence). This CDR3 spans 13 amino acids. V was shortened by 2 bases and J by 4 bases, with 8 bases between the two germline ends. This sequence was found in a man aged 18 to 29 in good health. The sample consisted of naive CD4+ T cells sorted from blood. Described subset: CD45RA+ positively selected. The J gene is TRBJ1-2, the V gene TRBV6-6; D ambiguous. The CDR3 coding sequence is TGTGCCAGCAGTTACGGCCAGCCCTATGGCTACACCTTC. It codes for CASSYGQPYGYTF.